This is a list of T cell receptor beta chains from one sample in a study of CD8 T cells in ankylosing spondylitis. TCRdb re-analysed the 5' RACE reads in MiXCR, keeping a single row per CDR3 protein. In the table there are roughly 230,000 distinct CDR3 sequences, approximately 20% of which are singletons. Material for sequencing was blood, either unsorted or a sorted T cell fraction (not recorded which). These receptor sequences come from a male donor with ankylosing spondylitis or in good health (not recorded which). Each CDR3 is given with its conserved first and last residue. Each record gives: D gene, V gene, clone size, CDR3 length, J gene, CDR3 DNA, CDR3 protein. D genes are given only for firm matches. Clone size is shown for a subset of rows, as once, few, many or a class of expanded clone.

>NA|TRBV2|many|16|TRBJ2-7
TGTGCCAGCAGTGAAGGAACTAGCCTAAGATTATACGAGCAGTACTTC
CASSEGTSLRLYEQYF
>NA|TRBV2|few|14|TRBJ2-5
TGTGCCAGCCGATTACCGGGACGGCAAGAGACCCAGTACTTC
CASRLPGRQETQYF
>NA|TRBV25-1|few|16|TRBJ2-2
TGTGCCAGCAGTGCATTGTCAGGGGCGAACACCGGGGAGCTGTTTTTT
CASSALSGANTGELFF
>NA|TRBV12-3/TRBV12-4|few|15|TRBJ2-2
TGTGCCAGCAATCAGGGAGCCCTACACACCGGGGAGCTGTTTTTT
CASNQGALHTGELFF
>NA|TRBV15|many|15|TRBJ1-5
TGTGCCACCATGAAGTCCCAGGGGAGCAATCAGCCCCAGCATTTT
CATMKSQGSNQPQHF
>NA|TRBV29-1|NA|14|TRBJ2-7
TGCAGCGTTGAAGACTCAGGGAACTCCTACGAGCAGTACTTC
CSVEDSGNSYEQYF
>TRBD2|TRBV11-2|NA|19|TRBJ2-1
TGTGCCAGCAGCTTAGATTCGCGACTAGCGGGGAATGACAATGATCAGCAGTTCTTC
CASSLDSRLAGNDNDQQFF
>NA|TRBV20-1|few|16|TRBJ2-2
TGCAGTGCTAGTAGTCAGGGCCTCATGTCCACCGGGGAGCTGTTTTTT
CSASSQGLMSTGELFF
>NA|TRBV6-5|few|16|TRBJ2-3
TGTGCCAGCAGTTATTTCGGGTCGGGAGAAACAGATACGCAGTATTTT
CASSYFGSGETDTQYF
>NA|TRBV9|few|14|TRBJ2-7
TGTGCCAGCAGCGTAGCGGGATCCGGGGACGAGCAGTACTTC
CASSVAGSGDEQYF
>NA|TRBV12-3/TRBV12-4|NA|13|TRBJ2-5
TGTGCCAGCAGTATACTAGTTAGAGAGACCCAGTACTTC
CASSILVRETQYF
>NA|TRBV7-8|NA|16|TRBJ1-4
TGTGCCAGCACCTTCGACGGGACCACAACTAATGAAAAACTGTTTTTT
CASTFDGTTTNEKLFF
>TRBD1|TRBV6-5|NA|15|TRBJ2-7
TGTGCCAGCAGTTACGGGACAGGTGGCACCTACGAGCAGTACTTC
CASSYGTGGTYEQYF
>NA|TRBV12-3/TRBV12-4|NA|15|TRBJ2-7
TGTGCCAGCAGCCAGATCCCGGGTACGGTGTACGAGCAGTACTTC
CASSQIPGTVYEQYF
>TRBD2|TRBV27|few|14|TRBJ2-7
TGTGCCAGCAGTTGGGCGGGAGAAGCCTACGAGCAGTACTTC
CASSWAGEAYEQYF
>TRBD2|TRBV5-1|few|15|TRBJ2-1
TGCGCCAGCAGCTGGGGACTAGCGGGAGCCAATGAGCAGTTCTTC
CASSWGLAGANEQFF
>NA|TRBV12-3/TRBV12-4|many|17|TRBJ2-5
TGTGCCAGCAGTTTACCCCTGGGGGGCAGGGGTCAAGAGACCCAGTACTTC
CASSLPLGGRGQETQYF
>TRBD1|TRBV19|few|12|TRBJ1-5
TGTGCCAGTAGTGAAGGGGGCCAGCCCCAGCATTTT
CASSEGGQPQHF
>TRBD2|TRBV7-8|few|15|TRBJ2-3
TGTGCCAGCAGCTTCTGGCGGGAGGCCCCAGATACGCAGTATTTT
CASSFWREAPDTQYF
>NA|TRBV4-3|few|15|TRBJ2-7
TGCGCCAGCAGCCAGGCACGGGACTTCACCTACGAGCAGTACTTC
CASSQARDFTYEQYF
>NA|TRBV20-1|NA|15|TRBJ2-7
TGCAGTGCTAGAGATACCTCCGGACAGTTCTACGAGCAGTACTTC
CSARDTSGQFYEQYF
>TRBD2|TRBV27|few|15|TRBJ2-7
TGTGCCAGCAGTCCCTTAGCGGGAACCCCCTACGAGCAGTACTTC
CASSPLAGTPYEQYF
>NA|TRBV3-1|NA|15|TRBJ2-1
TGTGCCAGCAGCAGGGACTTTACTACAATAGGTGAGCAGTTCTTC
CASSRDFTTIGEQFF
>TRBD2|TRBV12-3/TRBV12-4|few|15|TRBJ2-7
TGTGCCAGCAGTTTCTCGGGGGGGGGTAACCACGAGCAGTACTTC
CASSFSGGGNHEQYF
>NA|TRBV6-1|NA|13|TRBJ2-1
TGTGCCAGCAGCCTACTGGGGGCGAATGAGCAGTTCTTC
CASSLLGANEQFF
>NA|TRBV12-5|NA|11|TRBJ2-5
TGTGCTAGTGGTTTGGTAGAGACCCAGTACTTC
CASGLVETQYF
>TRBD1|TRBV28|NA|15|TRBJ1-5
TGTGCCAGCAGTTTTCCCACAGGGGGCCATCAGCCCCAGCATTTT
CASSFPTGGHQPQHF
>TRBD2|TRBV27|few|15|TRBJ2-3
TGTGCCAGCAGTTCGACTAGCGAGAGCACAGATACGCAGTATTTT
CASSSTSESTDTQYF
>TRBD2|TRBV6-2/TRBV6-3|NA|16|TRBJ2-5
TGTGCCAGCAGTTATGGGACTAGCGGCAGACAAGAGACCCAGTACTTC
CASSYGTSGRQETQYF
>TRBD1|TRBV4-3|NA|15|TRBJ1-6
TGCGCCAGCAGCCCCGGGACAGGGCCTAATTCACCCCTCCACTTT
CASSPGTGPNSPLHF
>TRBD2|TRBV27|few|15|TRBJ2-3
TGTGCCAGCAGTTGGACTAGCGGTAACACAGATACGCAGTATTTT
CASSWTSGNTDTQYF
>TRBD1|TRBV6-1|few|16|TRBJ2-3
TGTGCCAGCAGCCGCGGACAGGGAATGAGCACAGATACGCAGTATTTT
CASSRGQGMSTDTQYF
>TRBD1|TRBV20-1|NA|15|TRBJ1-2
TGCAGTGCTAGTTCCGGACAGGGAGCTAACTATGGCTACACCTTC
CSASSGQGANYGYTF
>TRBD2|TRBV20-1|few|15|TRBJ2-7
TGCAGTGCTCGGGATAGCGGGAGGGCCCCCTACGAGCAGTACTTC
CSARDSGRAPYEQYF
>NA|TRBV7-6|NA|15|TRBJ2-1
TGTGCCAGCAGCTTAGGGGTGGGAGAGGGCAATGAGCAGTTCTTC
CASSLGVGEGNEQFF
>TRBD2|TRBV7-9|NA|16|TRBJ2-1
TGTGCCAGCAGCTTAGGCCCCAGCGGGATCGGGAATGAGCAGTTCTTC
CASSLGPSGIGNEQFF